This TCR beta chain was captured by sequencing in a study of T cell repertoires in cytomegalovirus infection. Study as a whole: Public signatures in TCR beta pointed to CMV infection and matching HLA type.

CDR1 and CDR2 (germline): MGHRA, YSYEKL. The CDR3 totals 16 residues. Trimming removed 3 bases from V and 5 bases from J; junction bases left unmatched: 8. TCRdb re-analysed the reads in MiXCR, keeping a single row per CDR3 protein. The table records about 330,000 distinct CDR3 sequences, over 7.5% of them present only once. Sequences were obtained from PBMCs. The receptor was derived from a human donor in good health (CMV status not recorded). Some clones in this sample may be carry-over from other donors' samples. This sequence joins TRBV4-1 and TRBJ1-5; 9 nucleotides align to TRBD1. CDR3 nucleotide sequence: TGCGCCAGCAGCCATTCGACAGGGGGGCCCGATCAGCCCCAGCATTTT. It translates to CASSHSTGGPDQPQHF.